This T cell receptor (beta chain) was identified during a study of cytomegalovirus exposure and HLA in healthy donors. The PCR ran on 60 Vbeta and 13 Jbeta primers. Data came from immunoSEQ multiplex PCR; TCRdb stores just in-frame clones and leaves some out. Here the sample spans 85,000 to 100,000 clones, around 64% being singletons. V shed 2 bases and J shed 6 bases, with 11 bases lying between them. Germline CDR1 is LGHNT and CDR2 is FRNRAP. CDR3 length: 13 residues. The rearrangement uses TRBV12-5 and TRBJ2-7; possibly TRBD1 for D (5 bases). The receptor was isolated from a man aged 60 to 69 in good health and CMV-seronegative. Sequencing input: PBMCs. The chain's CDR3 is CASGLTPGSEQYF. In DNA form, the CDR3 reads TGTGCTAGTGGTTTGACACCAGGGTCCGAGCAGTACTTC. Supplemented by reference TRBV12-5 and TRBJ2-7, the full variable domain reads DARVTQTPRHKVTEMGQEVTMRCQPILGHNTVFWYRQTMMQGLELLAYFRNRAPLDDSGMPKDRFSAEMPDATLATLKIQPSEPRDSAVYFCASGLTPGSEQYFGPGTRLTVT.